The 13 T cell receptor beta chains reported below all come from one sample, sequenced in a study of blood T cell repertoires in COVID-19. The repertoire was sequenced with immunoSEQ multiplex PCR; TCRdb's copy has only in-frame clones and lacks some. The data show tens of thousands of clones, about 83% seen once. Input material: peripheral blood. The receptors come from a man older than 75 with acute or convalescent COVID-19.

The CDR3 protein is CASSQRPWTSGDQETQYF. For the CDR3, the DNA is TGTGCCAGCAGCCAGCGACCGTGGACTAGCGGGGACCAAGAGACCCAGTACTTC. This sequence joins TRBV4-2 and TRBJ2-5, with TRBD2 matching 12 bases. Germline V lookup: CDR1 LGHNA, CDR2 YNFKEQ. The J segment lost 0 bases and the V segment lost 3 bases, leaving 8 bases of the junction unmatched. The CDR3 length is 18 residues.

This sequence joins TRBV5-4 and TRBJ1-6; the match to TRBD1 covers 10 bases. The J segment lost 9 bases and the V segment lost 0 bases, leaving 6 bases of the junction unmatched. CDR1 is SGHNT, CDR2 YYREEE, per germline (reference sequence). The CDR3 consists of 16 residues. The CDR3 sequence is CASSLGRTGGSSPLHF. Written as DNA, the CDR3 is TGTGCCAGCAGCTTGGGGCGGACAGGGGGAAGTTCACCCCTCCACTTT.

The chain couples TRBV7-2 to TRBJ2-1; 8 nucleotides align to TRBD1. Germline V CDR1 and CDR2: SGHTA, FQGNSA. V was clipped by 6 bases and J by 5 bases; unmatched bases: 9. This CDR3 spans 15 amino acids. The CDR3 is CASSTGQGFHNEQFF. The CDR3, as DNA: TGTGCCAGCAGTACCGGACAGGGCTTCCACAATGAGCAGTTCTTC.

This clone was observed a few times. The junction departs from germline at one end; a sequencing error may be responsible. The chain employs TRBV7-7 and TRBJ2-1, with D maybe TRBD2 (6 bases). CDR1 and CDR2 (germline): SSHAT, FNYEAQ (reference sequence). The CDR3 has 16 residues. CDR3 nucleotides: TGTGCTAGCAGCTTAAGTCCGGAGGGCTCCTACAATGAGCAGTTCTTC. Its translation: CASSLSPEGSYNEQFF. Based on the CDR3 plus reference TRBV7-7 and TRBJ2-1, the full variable domain is GAGVSQSPRYKVTKRGQDVTLRCDPISSHATLYWYQQALGQGPEFLTYFNYEAQPDKSGLPSDRFSAERPEGSISTLTIQRTEQRDSAMYRCASSLSPEGSYNEQFFGPGTRLTVL.

This clone appeared once. The rearrangement uses TRBV4-1 and TRBJ2-1; 12 nucleotides match TRBD2. Trimming removed 4 bases from V and 4 bases from J; junction bases left unmatched: 2. This CDR3 is 15 amino acids long. Germline V gene sequence: CDR1 MGHRA, CDR2 YSYEKL. The DNA of the CDR3 is TGCGCCAGCAGCCTAGGACTAGCGGGGTACAATGAGCAGTTCTTC. It yields the protein CASSLGLAGYNEQFF.

This clone appeared a single time. V is TRBV28 and J is TRBJ2-1; TRBD1 matches 11 bases. The CDR3 extends over 16 amino acids. Germline trimming cut 5 bases from V and 0 bases from J; bases unmatched to any gene: 3. Germline V lookup: CDR1 MDHEN, CDR2 SYDVKM. The CDR3 coding sequence is TGTGCCAGCAGTCGGGACAGGGGGAGCTCCTACAATGAGCAGTTCTTC. It specifies CASSRDRGSSYNEQFF.

This chain links TRBV12-3 or TRBV12-4 with TRBJ2-1; maybe TRBD1 (6 bases). The CDR3 runs 13 residues. The germline V and J ends were trimmed by 5 bases and 6 bases, with 11 bases remaining between them. CDR3 nucleotide sequence: TGTGCCAGCAGTCCACAGGGTCGCAATGAGCAGTTCTTC. This gives the protein CASSPQGRNEQFF.

This clone was seen more than once but under ten times. As DNA, the CDR3 is TGTGCCAGCAGCCCTTATACGGCCAGGGGCCGTCTTAATGAAAAACTGTTTTTT. It translates to CASSPYTARGRLNEKLFF. The chain recombines TRBV7-8 with TRBJ1-4; D possibly corresponds to TRBD1 (6 bases). The V and J ends lost 5 bases and 4 bases respectively, with 23 bases between them. The CDR3 has 18 residues. Germline V gene sequence: CDR1 SGHVS, CDR2 FQNEAQ.

The CDR3 region has the DNA TGTGCCAGCAGCTTGGTAACAGGGTGGGAAACTAATGAAAAACTGTTTTTT. Protein: CASSLVTGWETNEKLFF. The V call is TRBV5-5, the J call TRBJ1-4; possibly TRBD1 for D (6 bases). This CDR3 spans 17 amino acids. Looked up from germline, CDR1 is SGHKS and CDR2 is YYEKEE (reference sequence). V was pared by 0 bases and J by 1 base, with 13 bases between.

The chain is built from TRBV28 and TRBJ2-2; 7 nucleotides match TRBD2. From germline, CDR1 is MDHEN and CDR2 SYDVKM. The V segment lost 11 bases and the J segment 1 base; nucleotides outside the gene matches: 10. The CDR3 totals 15 residues. CDR3 amino acids: CARGPGGGNTGELFF. DNA of the CDR3: TGTGCCCGCGGCCCTGGGGGGGGGAACACCGGGGAGCTGTTTTTT.

V usage is TRBV27 and J usage is TRBJ1-3; TRBD1 matches at 11 bases. The V gene end was trimmed by 5 bases and the J gene end by 8 bases; junction bases not matched to a gene: 5. CDR1 is MNHEY, CDR2 SMNVEV, per germline (reference sequence). This CDR3 has 14 residues. This CDR3 reads CASSGGTGGDTIYF. The CDR3 DNA is TGTGCCAGCAGTGGGGGGACAGGGGGTGACACCATATATTTT.

V and J are TRBV27 and TRBJ1-2; 8 bases fit TRBD1. CDR1 and CDR2 from the germline V gene are MNHEY and SMNVEV (reference sequence). The V segment lost 5 bases and the J segment 4 bases; nucleotides outside the gene matches: 6. The CDR3 covers 14 residues. DNA for the CDR3: TGTGCCAGCAGTCACGGGACAGGCCCCTATGGCTACACCTTC. This sequence encodes CASSHGTGPYGYTF.

The chain uses TRBV4-2 and TRBJ1-2; maybe TRBD1 (5 bases). This CDR3 is built from 15 residues. V lost 1 base, J lost 2 bases, and 11 bases lay in between. Per germline, CDR1 LGHNA and CDR2 YNFKEQ. CDR3 sequence reads: CASSQVKSGNYGYTF. DNA for the CDR3: TGTGCCAGCAGCCAAGTGAAGTCAGGGAACTATGGCTACACCTTC.